This T cell receptor beta chain was profiled in a study of blood T cell repertoires in COVID-19. Sequenced by immunoSEQ multiplex PCR; TCRdb stores in-frame clones only, minus some. Found here are roughly 140,000 clones, around 91% of them singletons; the top ten hold around 15%. Germline CDR1 LGHNT, CDR2 FRNRAP. Trimming took off 1 base at V and 9 bases at J, with 10 bases between the two ends. This CDR3 contains 13 residues. The sequence was obtained from a woman aged 35 to 49 with acute or convalescent COVID-19. This sequence joins TRBV12-5 and TRBJ1-5; D remains ambiguous. Sample: peripheral blood. CDR3 DNA sequence: TGTGCTAGTGGTTTGGGGGCAGCTGGGCCCCAGCATTTT. Translating gives CASGLGAAGPQHF.